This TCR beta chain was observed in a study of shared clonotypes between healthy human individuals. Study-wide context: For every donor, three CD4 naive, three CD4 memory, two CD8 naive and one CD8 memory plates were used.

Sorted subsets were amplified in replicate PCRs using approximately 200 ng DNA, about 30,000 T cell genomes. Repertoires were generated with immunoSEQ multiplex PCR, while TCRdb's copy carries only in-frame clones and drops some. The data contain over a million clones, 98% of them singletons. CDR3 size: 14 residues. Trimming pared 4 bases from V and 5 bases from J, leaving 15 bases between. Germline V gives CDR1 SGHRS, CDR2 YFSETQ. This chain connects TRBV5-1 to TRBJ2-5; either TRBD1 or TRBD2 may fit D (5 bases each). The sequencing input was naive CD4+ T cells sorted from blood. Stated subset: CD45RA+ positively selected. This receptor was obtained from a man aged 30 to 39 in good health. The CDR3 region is CASSPGQGMETQYF. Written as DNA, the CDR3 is TGCGCCAGCAGCCCGGGGCAGGGTATGGAGACCCAGTACTTC. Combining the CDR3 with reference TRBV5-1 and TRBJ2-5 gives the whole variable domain KAGVTQTPRYLIKTRGQQVTLSCSPISGHRSVSWYQQTPGQGLQFLFEYFSETQRNKGNFPGRFSGRQFSNSRSEMNVSTLELGDSALYLCASSPGQGMETQYFGPGTRLLVL.